This note documents a single T cell receptor (beta chain) sequence. The target antigen is unknown. This entry is derived from a study of CD8 T cells in Susac syndrome. General study results and limits: Among active patients and in TEMRA cells, CD8+ clonal expansion in Susac reached its peak.

The V and J ends lost 6 bases and 7 bases, in that order; junction bases with no gene match: 4. The CDR3 totals 13 residues. CDR1 is SGHRS, CDR2 YFSETQ, per germline. After extraction with the RNeasy kit, about 0.5 to 1 ug of the RNA was reverse transcribed using random hexamers. Multiplex PCR with immunoSEQ amplified the TCR beta CDR3 across 54 Vbeta and 13 Jbeta. TCRdb re-analysed the immunoSEQ multiplex PCR reads in MiXCR, keeping a single row per CDR3 protein. The repertoire holds approximately 94,000 distinct CDR3 sequences, nearly 97% seen once, with 0.3% in the top ten. The receptor comes from a human donor with Susac syndrome. The sample was CD8+ T cells from PBMCs. V usage is TRBV5-1 and J usage is TRBJ1-4, with TRBD1 identical over 9 bases. The CDR3 nucleotides are TGCGCCAGCACCACAGGGGGCGGTGAAAAACTGTTTTTT. Translated: CASTTGGGEKLFF.